This T cell receptor (beta chain) was documented in a study of response to subunit inactivated influenza vaccine. Study outcomes and limitations: The authors proposed limited new T cell recruitment per seasonal influenza vaccination.

Details on this clonotype: Its antigen is as yet unknown.

TCRdb itself ran the RT-PCR reads through MiXCR, one entry per CDR3 protein. There are fewer than 700,000 distinct CDR3 sequences in the sample; over 10% occur only once, and over 10% lies in the top ten. The CDR3 sequence is 16 residues long. V was shortened by 1 base and J by 0 bases, with 12 bases between the two germline ends. Germline assignment: CDR1 MGHRA and CDR2 YSYEKL. The sample consisted of PBMCs from blood, taken more than 35 days after vaccination. The rearrangement links TRBV4-1 to TRBJ1-1; D ambiguous. The source is a man between 45 and 60 years old who received an inactivated influenza vaccine. CDR3 residues: CASSQASAAMNTEAFF. Written as DNA, the CDR3 is TGCGCCAGCAGCCAAGCGTCAGCAGCTATGAACACTGAAGCTTTCTTT.